This entry concerns a single TCR beta chain. This sample was included in a study of T cell changes during pregnancy in multiple sclerosis. V shed 3 bases and J shed 4 bases, with 17 bases lying between them. From germline, CDR1 is SGHDT and CDR2 YYEEEE. The length of the CDR3 is 17 residues. Sequenced by immunoSEQ multiplex PCR; TCRdb stores in-frame clones only, minus some. Of approximately 53,000 clones listed, nearly 90% were seen once; the top ten hold 5.1%. The TCR originated in a female donor in good health, enrolled as a control in a pregnancy study. The chain combines TRBV5-6 with TRBJ1-6, with a tentative D call TRBD1 (6 bases). The specimen was peripheral blood, collected after pregnancy. The CDR3 coding sequence is TGTGCCAGCAGCTGGGGGGGCAGCACACGGTATAATTCACCCCTCCACTTT. It codes for CASSWGGSTRYNSPLHF.